The following is a T cell receptor beta chain sequence with its context. Its target is not known. The sample belongs to a study of persistence of HIV-infected CD4 T cells. Across the whole study: Up to roughly 180 mL blood was drawn at multiple time points; two donors had single-time leukapheresis.

The CDR3 length is 13 residues. V gave up 3 bases and J gave up 9 bases, with 12 bases separating them. Lysates of CMV-infected fibroblasts at 10 ug/mL stimulated these cells. Sorting of responding CD4+ T cells relied on upregulated CD40 ligand together with CD69. These HIV-1-infected adults initiated suppressive ART in chronic infection. Undetectable plasma HIV-1 RNA below 50 copies/mL lasted at least 4 years. Sequencing used immunoSEQ version 4 in survey mode. The repertoire was sequenced with immunoSEQ multiplex PCR; TCRdb's copy has only in-frame clones and lacks some. Of 15,000 to 20,000 clones listed, approximately 64% are singletons.

The sample in question was CD4+ T cells sorted from PBMCs after 18-hour stimulation, obtained from a patient who received antiretroviral therapy. The rearrangement joins TRBV12-3 or TRBV12-4 to TRBJ2-1; D gene uncertain. This clonotype was sampled from an adult woman with HIV who was CMV-seropositive. The CDR3 reads CASSLKVRGEQFF. Here the CDR3 DNA reads TGTGCCAGCAGTTTGAAAGTTCGCGGTGAGCAGTTCTTC.